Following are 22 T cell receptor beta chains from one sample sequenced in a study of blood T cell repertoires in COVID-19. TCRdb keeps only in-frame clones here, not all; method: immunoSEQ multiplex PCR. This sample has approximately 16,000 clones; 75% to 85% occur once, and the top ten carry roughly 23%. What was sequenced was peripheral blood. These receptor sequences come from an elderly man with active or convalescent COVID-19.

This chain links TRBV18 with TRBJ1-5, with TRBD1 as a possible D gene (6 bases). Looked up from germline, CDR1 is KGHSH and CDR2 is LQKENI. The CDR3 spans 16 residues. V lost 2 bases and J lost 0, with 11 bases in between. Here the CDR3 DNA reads TGTGCCAGCTCACCAACGACAGGAACTAGCAATCAGCCCCAGCATTTT. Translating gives CASSPTTGTSNQPQHF.

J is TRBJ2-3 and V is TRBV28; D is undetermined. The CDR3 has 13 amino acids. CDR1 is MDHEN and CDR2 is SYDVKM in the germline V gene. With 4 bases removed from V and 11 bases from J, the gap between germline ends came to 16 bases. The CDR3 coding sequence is TGTGCCAGCAGTTCGGCCTACGGGTCTCGGCAGTATTTT. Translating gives CASSSAYGSRQYF. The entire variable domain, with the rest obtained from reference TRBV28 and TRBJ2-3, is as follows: DVKVTQSSRYLVKRTGEKVFLECVQDMDHENMFWYRQDPGLGLRLIYFSYDVKMKEKGDIPEGYSVSREKKERFSLILESASTNQTSMYLCASSSAYGSRQYFGPGTRLTVL.

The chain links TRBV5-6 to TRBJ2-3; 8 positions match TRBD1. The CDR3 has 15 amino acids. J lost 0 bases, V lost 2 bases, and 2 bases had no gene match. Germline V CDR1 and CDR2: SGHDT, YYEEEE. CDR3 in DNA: TGTGCCAGCAGCTTTGCAGGGGGCAGCACAGATACGCAGTATTTT. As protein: CASSFAGGSTDTQYF. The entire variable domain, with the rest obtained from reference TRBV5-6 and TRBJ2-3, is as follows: DAGVTQSPTHLIKTRGQQVTLRCSPKSGHDTVSWYQQALGQGPQFIFQYYEEEERQRGNFPDRFSGHQFPNYSSELNVNALLLGDSALYLCASSFAGGSTDTQYFGPGTRLTVL.

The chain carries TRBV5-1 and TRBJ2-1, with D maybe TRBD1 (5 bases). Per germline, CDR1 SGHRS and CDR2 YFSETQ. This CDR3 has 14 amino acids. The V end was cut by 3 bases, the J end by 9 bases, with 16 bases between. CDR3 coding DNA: TGCGCCAGCAGCTCGGGCTCAGGGTTCGGTGAGCAGTTCTTC. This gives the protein CASSSGSGFGEQFF.

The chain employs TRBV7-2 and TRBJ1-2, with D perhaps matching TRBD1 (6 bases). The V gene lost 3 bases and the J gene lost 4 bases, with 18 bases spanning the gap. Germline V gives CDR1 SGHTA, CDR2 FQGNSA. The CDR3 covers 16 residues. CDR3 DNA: TGTGCCAGCAGCTTTTCCCAAACAGGGCGACGCTATGGCTACACCTTC. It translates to CASSFSQTGRRYGYTF.

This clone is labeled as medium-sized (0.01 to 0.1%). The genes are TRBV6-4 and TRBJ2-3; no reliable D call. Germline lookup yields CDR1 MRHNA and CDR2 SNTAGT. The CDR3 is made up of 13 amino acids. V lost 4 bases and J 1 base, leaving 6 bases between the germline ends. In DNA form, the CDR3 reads TGTGCCAGCAGTGTTGCGGGCACAGATACGCAGTATTTT. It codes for CASSVAGTDTQYF.

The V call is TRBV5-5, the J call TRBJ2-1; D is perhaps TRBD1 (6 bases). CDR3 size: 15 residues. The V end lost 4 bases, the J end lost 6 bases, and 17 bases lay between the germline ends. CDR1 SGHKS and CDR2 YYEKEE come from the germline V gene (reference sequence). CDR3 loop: CASSPGQSAGNEQFF. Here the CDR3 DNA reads TGTGCCAGCAGCCCCGGACAGTCGGCCGGCAATGAGCAGTTCTTC.

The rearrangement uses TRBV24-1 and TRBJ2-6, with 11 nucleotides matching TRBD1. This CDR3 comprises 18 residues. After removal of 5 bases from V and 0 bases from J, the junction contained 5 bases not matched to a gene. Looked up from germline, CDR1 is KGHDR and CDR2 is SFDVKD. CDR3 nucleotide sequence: TGTGCCACCAGTGGGAGGACAGGGGGCTCCTCTGGGGCCAACGTCCTGACTTTC. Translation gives CATSGRTGGSSGANVLTF.

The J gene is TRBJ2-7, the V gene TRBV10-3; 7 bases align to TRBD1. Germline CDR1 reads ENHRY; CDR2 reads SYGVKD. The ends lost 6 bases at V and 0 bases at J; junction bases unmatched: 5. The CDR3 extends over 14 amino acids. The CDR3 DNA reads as TGTGCCATCAGGCCCCGACAGGGCTCCTACGAGCAGTACTTC. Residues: CAIRPRQGSYEQYF.

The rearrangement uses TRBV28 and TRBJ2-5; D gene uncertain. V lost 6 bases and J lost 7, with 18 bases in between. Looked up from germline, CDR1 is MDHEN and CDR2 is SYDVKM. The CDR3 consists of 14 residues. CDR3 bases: TGTGCCAGCAGGTACGTCCTGCAGTCGGGGACCCAGTACTTC. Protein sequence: CASRYVLQSGTQYF.

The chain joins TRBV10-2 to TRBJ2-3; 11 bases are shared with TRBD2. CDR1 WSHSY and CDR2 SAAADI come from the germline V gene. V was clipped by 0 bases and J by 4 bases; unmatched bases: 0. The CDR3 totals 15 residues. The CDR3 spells CASSESSGGADTQYF. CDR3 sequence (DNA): TGCGCCAGCAGTGAGTCTAGCGGGGGGGCAGATACGCAGTATTTT.

DNA for the CDR3: TGTGCCAGCAGTTTAGGGACAGCCTATCAGCCCCAGCATTTT. This encodes CASSLGTAYQPQHF. The chain carries TRBV28 and TRBJ1-5; 7 nucleotides match TRBD1. Per germline, CDR1 MDHEN and CDR2 SYDVKM. CDR3 length: 14 amino acids. V was pared by 2 bases and J by 5 bases, with 3 bases of the junction left unmatched.

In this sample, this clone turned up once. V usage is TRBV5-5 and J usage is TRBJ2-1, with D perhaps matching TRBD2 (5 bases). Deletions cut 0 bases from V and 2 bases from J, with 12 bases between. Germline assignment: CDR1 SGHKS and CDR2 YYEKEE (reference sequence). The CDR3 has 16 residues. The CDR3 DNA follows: TGTGCCAGCAGCTTGGGGGCCGGGATTGCCTACAATGAGCAGTTCTTC. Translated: CASSLGAGIAYNEQFF.

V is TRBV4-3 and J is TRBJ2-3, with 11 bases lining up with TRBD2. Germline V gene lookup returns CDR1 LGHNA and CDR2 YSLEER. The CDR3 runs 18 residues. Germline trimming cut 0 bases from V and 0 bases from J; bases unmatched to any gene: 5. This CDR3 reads CASSQDLPSGGSTDTQYF. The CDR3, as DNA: TGCGCCAGCAGCCAAGATTTGCCTAGCGGGGGGAGCACAGATACGCAGTATTTT.

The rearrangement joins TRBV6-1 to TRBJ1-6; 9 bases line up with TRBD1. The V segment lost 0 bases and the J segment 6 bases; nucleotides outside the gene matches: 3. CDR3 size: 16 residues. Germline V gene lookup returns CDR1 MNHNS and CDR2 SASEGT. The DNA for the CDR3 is TGTGCCAGCAGTGAAGCCCTGACAGGGGGTAATTCACCCCTCCACTTT. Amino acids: CASSEALTGGNSPLHF.

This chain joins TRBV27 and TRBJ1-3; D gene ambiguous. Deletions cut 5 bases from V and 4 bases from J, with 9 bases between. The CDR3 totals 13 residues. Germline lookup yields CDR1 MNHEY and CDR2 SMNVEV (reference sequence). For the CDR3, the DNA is TGTGCCAGCAGTCAGGTGTACGGAAACACCATATATTTT. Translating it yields CASSQVYGNTIYF.

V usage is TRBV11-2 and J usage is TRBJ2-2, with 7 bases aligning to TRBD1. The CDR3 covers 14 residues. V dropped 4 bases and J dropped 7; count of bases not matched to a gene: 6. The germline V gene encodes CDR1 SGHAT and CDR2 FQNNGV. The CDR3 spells CASSYSQGSGELFF. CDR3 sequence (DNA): TGTGCCAGCAGCTACTCACAGGGGAGCGGGGAGCTGTTTTTT.

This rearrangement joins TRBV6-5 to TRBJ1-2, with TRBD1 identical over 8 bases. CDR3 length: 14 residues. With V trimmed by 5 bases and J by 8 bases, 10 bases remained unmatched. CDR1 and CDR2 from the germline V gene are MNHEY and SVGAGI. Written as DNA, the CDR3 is TGTGCCAGCAGTCCCCATCGGACAGGGAGGGGCTACACCTTC. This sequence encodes CASSPHRTGRGYTF.

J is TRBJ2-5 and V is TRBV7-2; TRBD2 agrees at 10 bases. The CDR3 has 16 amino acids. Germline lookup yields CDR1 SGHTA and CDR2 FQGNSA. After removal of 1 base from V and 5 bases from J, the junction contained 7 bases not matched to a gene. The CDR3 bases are TGTGCCAGCAGCTTAGGAAGCGGGGGGGGAGCCGAGACCCAGTACTTC. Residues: CASSLGSGGGAETQYF.

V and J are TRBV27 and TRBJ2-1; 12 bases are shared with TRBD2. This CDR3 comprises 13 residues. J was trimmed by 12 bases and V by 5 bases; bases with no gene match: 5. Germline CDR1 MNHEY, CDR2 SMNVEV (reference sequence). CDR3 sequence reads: CASSPSGGAWQFF. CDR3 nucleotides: TGTGCCAGCAGTCCTAGCGGGGGGGCTTGGCAGTTCTTC.

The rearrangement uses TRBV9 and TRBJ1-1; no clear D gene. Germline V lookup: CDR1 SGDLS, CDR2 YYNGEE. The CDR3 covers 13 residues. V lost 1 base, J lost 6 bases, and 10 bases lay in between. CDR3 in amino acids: CASSVNRQSEAFF. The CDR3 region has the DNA TGTGCCAGCAGCGTAAACCGCCAGTCTGAAGCTTTCTTT.

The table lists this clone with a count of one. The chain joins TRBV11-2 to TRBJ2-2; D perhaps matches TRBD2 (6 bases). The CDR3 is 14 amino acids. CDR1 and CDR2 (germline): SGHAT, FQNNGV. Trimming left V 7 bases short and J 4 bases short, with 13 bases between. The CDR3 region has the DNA TGTGCCAGCACCCCGGAGGGACCCACCGGGGAGCTGTTTTTT. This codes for CASTPEGPTGELFF.